This TCR beta chain stems from a study of cytomegalovirus exposure and HLA in healthy donors. Whole-study results and caveats: A missense variant in DCLRE1C was later tied to TCR beta V- and J-gene trimming. Sequencing likely produced, as an artifact, a cluster of highly shared sequence variants. Several of the most significant clusters appeared linked to common viral pathogens, based on a later analysis. Indistinguishable V segments such as TRBV6-2 and TRBV6-3 were excluded.

The PCR ran on 60 Vbeta and 13 Jbeta primers. Using immunoSEQ multiplex PCR, the repertoire was profiled, and TCRdb retains in-frame clones only, with some absent. This sample yields about 140,000 clones, of which around 73% are seen a single time; around 1.2% belongs to the top ten. CDR3 length: 17 amino acids. The V gene end was trimmed by 0 bases and the J gene end by 7 bases; junction bases not matched to a gene: 12. The germline gives CDR1 SGHRS, CDR2 YFSETQ. On this clone itself: No antigen is known for it.

The V gene is TRBV5-1, the J gene TRBJ2-1; TRBD2 agrees at 8 bases. Material for sequencing was PBMCs. The sequence came from a woman aged 40 to 50 in good health and CMV-seronegative. Written as DNA, the CDR3 is TGCGCCAGCAGCTTGGATGGGAGACTAGCGAGGGAAAATGAGCAGTTCTTC. It is translated as CASSLDGRLARENEQFF.